The rows below give T cell receptor beta chains drawn from one sample of a study of shared clonotypes between healthy human individuals. Here immunoSEQ multiplex PCR was the method, and the copy in TCRdb shows in-frame clones only, minus some. The repertoire consists of about 450,000 clones, with 79% occurring once and the leading ten covering over 9.5%. The sample consisted of PBMCs. The receptors originated from a woman aged 40 to 50 in good health. Some clones in this sample may be carry-over from other donors' samples. Each CDR3 is given with its conserved first and last residue. Each record gives: clone size, J gene, V gene, D gene, CDR3 DNA, CDR3 protein. D genes are given only for firm matches. Clone size appears in some rows only: once, few, many, or a class for an expanded clone.

abundance: -
j_gene: TRBJ1-1
v_gene: TRBV5-1
d_gene: -
CDR3nt: TGCGCCAGCAGCTTGGCCGGGGGGGACACTGAAGCTTTCTTT
CDR3aa: CASSLAGGDTEAFF

abundance: -
j_gene: TRBJ2-7
v_gene: TRBV5-1
d_gene: -
CDR3nt: TGCGCCAGCAGCTGGGGGGCGGGGTACGAGCAGTACTTC
CDR3aa: CASSWGAGYEQYF

abundance: -
j_gene: TRBJ2-2
v_gene: TRBV9
d_gene: -
CDR3nt: TGTGCCAGCAGCGTAGAATGGTGGGGGGGCAGCGGGGAGCTGTTTTTT
CDR3aa: CASSVEWWGGSGELFF

abundance: -
j_gene: TRBJ1-5
v_gene: TRBV6-5
d_gene: -
CDR3nt: TGTGCCAGCAGTAGACAGACCGATAGCAATCAGCCCCAGCATTTT
CDR3aa: CASSRQTDSNQPQHF

abundance: -
j_gene: TRBJ2-7
v_gene: TRBV27
d_gene: -
CDR3nt: TGTGCCACTTCTCAAACAGGGCAGTACTTC
CDR3aa: CATSQTGQYF

abundance: few
j_gene: TRBJ2-3
v_gene: TRBV5-4
d_gene: TRBD2
CDR3nt: TGTGCCAGCAGCCTGGAGCGGGAGAGAACAGATACGCAGTATTTT
CDR3aa: CASSLERERTDTQYF

abundance: -
j_gene: TRBJ1-1
v_gene: TRBV6-5
d_gene: -
CDR3nt: TGTGCCAGCAGTTACTACAGGGTGGGAATGGGTGAAGCTTTCTTT
CDR3aa: CASSYYRVGMGEAFF

abundance: -
j_gene: TRBJ2-3
v_gene: TRBV11-3
d_gene: -
CDR3nt: TGTGCCAGCAGCTTAGACGGGGCGGGACGCACAGATACGCAGTATTTT
CDR3aa: CASSLDGAGRTDTQYF

abundance: -
j_gene: TRBJ2-5
v_gene: TRBV15
d_gene: -
CDR3nt: TGTGCCACCAGCAGAGATTTAGGAGAGACCCAGTACTTC
CDR3aa: CATSRDLGETQYF

abundance: few
j_gene: TRBJ1-5
v_gene: TRBV30
d_gene: -
CDR3nt: TGTGCCTGGGGACAAAATGAGCAGCCCCAGCATTTT
CDR3aa: CAWGQNEQPQHF

abundance: -
j_gene: TRBJ1-5
v_gene: TRBV2
d_gene: -
CDR3nt: TGTGCCAGCAGTGAAGCGTCGGGCAATCAGCCCCAGCATTTT
CDR3aa: CASSEASGNQPQHF

abundance: -
j_gene: TRBJ2-3
v_gene: TRBV11-3
d_gene: -
CDR3nt: TGTGCCAGCAGCTCCGGGAGCACAGATACGCAGTATTTT
CDR3aa: CASSSGSTDTQYF

abundance: -
j_gene: TRBJ1-6
v_gene: TRBV27
d_gene: -
CDR3nt: TGTGCCAGCAGTGACACGAGCTCCCATAATTCACCCCTCCACTTT
CDR3aa: CASSDTSSHNSPLHF

abundance: -
j_gene: TRBJ2-7
v_gene: TRBV11-2
d_gene: TRBD1
CDR3nt: TGTGCCAGCAGCTTGACAGGGCTCGAGCAGTACTTC
CDR3aa: CASSLTGLEQYF

abundance: -
j_gene: TRBJ2-3
v_gene: TRBV6-1
d_gene: -
CDR3nt: TGTGCCAGCAGTCGACAGAAAGCAGATACGCAGTATTTT
CDR3aa: CASSRQKADTQYF

abundance: -
j_gene: TRBJ2-1
v_gene: TRBV28
d_gene: -
CDR3nt: TGTGCCAGCAGTCCTGGGGTGGGAGGACCAATTACCGGCCGGTTCTTC
CDR3aa: CASSPGVGGPITGRFF

abundance: -
j_gene: TRBJ2-5
v_gene: TRBV9
d_gene: TRBD2
CDR3nt: TGTGCCAGCAGCGTAGTGGCGGGAGGAGAGACCCAGTACTTC
CDR3aa: CASSVVAGGETQYF

abundance: -
j_gene: TRBJ1-6
v_gene: TRBV5-4
d_gene: TRBD1
CDR3nt: TGTGCCAGCCGACCAGACAGGGACTCACCCCTCCACTTT
CDR3aa: CASRPDRDSPLHF

abundance: -
j_gene: TRBJ2-1
v_gene: TRBV5-1
d_gene: TRBD2
CDR3nt: TGCGCCAGCAGCCCGGGCGGGGGAGGAAGAAATGAGCAGTTCTTC
CDR3aa: CASSPGGGGRNEQFF

abundance: few
j_gene: TRBJ2-7
v_gene: TRBV5-4
d_gene: TRBD2
CDR3nt: TGTGCCAGCAGCCCGGGCGGACTAGCGGGAGTCTACGAGCAGTACTTC
CDR3aa: CASSPGGLAGVYEQYF

abundance: -
j_gene: TRBJ2-3
v_gene: TRBV7-6
d_gene: -
CDR3nt: TGTGCCAGCAGCTTATATGATACGCAGTATTTT
CDR3aa: CASSLYDTQYF

abundance: few
j_gene: TRBJ1-1
v_gene: TRBV30
d_gene: TRBD1
CDR3nt: TGTGCCTGGAGTGCGGAGCGATTTACAGGGGGCTTAAGCACTGAAGCTTTCTTT
CDR3aa: CAWSAERFTGGLSTEAFF

abundance: -
j_gene: TRBJ2-2
v_gene: TRBV10-2
d_gene: TRBD1
CDR3nt: TGCGCCAGCAGTGAGTCGATGGACAGGGGGACCGGGGAGCTGTTTTTT
CDR3aa: CASSESMDRGTGELFF

abundance: -
j_gene: TRBJ1-1
v_gene: TRBV14
d_gene: -
CDR3nt: TGTGCCAGCAGCCAAGATTGGGGTAACACTGAAGCTTTCTTT
CDR3aa: CASSQDWGNTEAFF

abundance: -
j_gene: TRBJ1-2
v_gene: TRBV28
d_gene: -
CDR3nt: TGTGCCAGCAGTTGGCGCGACCGTTTGAACTATGGCTACACCTTC
CDR3aa: CASSWRDRLNYGYTF

abundance: -
j_gene: TRBJ2-7
v_gene: TRBV11-2
d_gene: -
CDR3nt: TGTGCCAGCAGCCCTACTGGCTACGAGCAGTACTTC
CDR3aa: CASSPTGYEQYF

abundance: -
j_gene: TRBJ2-1
v_gene: TRBV5-1
d_gene: -
CDR3nt: TGCGCCAGCAGCCCGGACTACAATGAGCAGTTCTTC
CDR3aa: CASSPDYNEQFF

abundance: -
j_gene: TRBJ2-3
v_gene: TRBV5-1
d_gene: TRBD1
CDR3nt: TGCGCCAGCAGCTCGCCCCCGGGACAGACCTTCACAGATACGCAGTATTTT
CDR3aa: CASSSPPGQTFTDTQYF

abundance: -
j_gene: TRBJ2-7
v_gene: TRBV5-6
d_gene: -
CDR3nt: TGTGCCAGCAGCTTATCGGCCCGGGACGAGCAGTACTTC
CDR3aa: CASSLSARDEQYF

abundance: -
j_gene: TRBJ2-7
v_gene: TRBV28
d_gene: -
CDR3nt: TGTGCCAGCAGTACCGGGACACCAGCCTACGAGCAGTACTTC
CDR3aa: CASSTGTPAYEQYF

abundance: -
j_gene: TRBJ2-1
v_gene: TRBV6-1
d_gene: TRBD2
CDR3nt: TGTGCCAGCAGTGAACTGCGGGAGGCGGGTGAGCAGTTCTTC
CDR3aa: CASSELREAGEQFF

abundance: -
j_gene: TRBJ1-5
v_gene: TRBV2
d_gene: TRBD1
CDR3nt: TGTGCCAGCAGCGCGGGACAGAATCAGCCCCAGCATTTT
CDR3aa: CASSAGQNQPQHF

abundance: -
j_gene: TRBJ2-3
v_gene: TRBV10-1
d_gene: -
CDR3nt: TGCGCCAGCAGTGAGTCGACTGTTGGCACAGATACGCAGTATTTT
CDR3aa: CASSESTVGTDTQYF

abundance: -
j_gene: TRBJ2-7
v_gene: TRBV9
d_gene: -
CDR3nt: TGTGCCAGCAGCGCCAGACTAAAAACCTACGAGCAGTACTTC
CDR3aa: CASSARLKTYEQYF

abundance: few
j_gene: TRBJ1-4
v_gene: TRBV28
d_gene: -
CDR3nt: TGTGCCACAGGGTGGGAAAAACTGTTTTTT
CDR3aa: CATGWEKLFF

abundance: -
j_gene: TRBJ1-1
v_gene: TRBV2
d_gene: -
CDR3nt: TGTGCCAGCAGTGTAGGGGTAGTTGGGAACACTGAAGCTTTCTTT
CDR3aa: CASSVGVVGNTEAFF

abundance: -
j_gene: TRBJ1-5
v_gene: TRBV7-2
d_gene: TRBD1
CDR3nt: TGTGCCAGCAGCTCGACCGGGACAGCACCAAATCAGCCCCAGCATTTT
CDR3aa: CASSSTGTAPNQPQHF

abundance: -
j_gene: TRBJ2-7
v_gene: TRBV11-1
d_gene: TRBD2
CDR3nt: TGTGCCAGCAGCCAAAGGACTAGCGGGAGTTCCTACGAGCAGTACTTC
CDR3aa: CASSQRTSGSSYEQYF

abundance: few
j_gene: TRBJ2-2
v_gene: TRBV5-1
d_gene: TRBD2
CDR3nt: TGCGCCAGCAGCCCTAAGCGGGAAAGTTCGGTCGGGGAGCTGTTTTTT
CDR3aa: CASSPKRESSVGELFF

abundance: -
j_gene: TRBJ2-1
v_gene: TRBV18
d_gene: TRBD1
CDR3nt: TGTGCCAGCTCACCCGGGACAGGGCTTCTCGATGAGCAGTTCTTC
CDR3aa: CASSPGTGLLDEQFF

abundance: -
j_gene: TRBJ2-7
v_gene: TRBV5-1
d_gene: -
CDR3nt: TGCGCCAGCAGCTTGGTCTTCGGGACCTCGTCCTACGAGCAGTACTTC
CDR3aa: CASSLVFGTSSYEQYF

abundance: -
j_gene: TRBJ2-7
v_gene: TRBV10-3
d_gene: TRBD2
CDR3nt: TGTGCCATCAGTGAGGCGGGAGAGTACGGCGAGCAGTACTTC
CDR3aa: CAISEAGEYGEQYF

abundance: few
j_gene: TRBJ1-2
v_gene: TRBV20-1
d_gene: -
CDR3nt: TGCAGTGCGAAGAGGAGCATCGGCTACACCTTC
CDR3aa: CSAKRSIGYTF

abundance: -
j_gene: TRBJ1-2
v_gene: TRBV4-1
d_gene: TRBD1
CDR3nt: TGCGCCAGCAGCCAAGAGTTCTGGGACAGGGTTGGCGGCTACACCTTC
CDR3aa: CASSQEFWDRVGGYTF

abundance: few
j_gene: TRBJ2-7
v_gene: TRBV7-3
d_gene: -
CDR3nt: TGTGCCAGCAGCCACGGAAGCCCCTACGAGCAGTACTTC
CDR3aa: CASSHGSPYEQYF

abundance: -
j_gene: TRBJ2-3
v_gene: TRBV4-2
d_gene: TRBD2
CDR3nt: TGTGCCAGCAGCCAAGAACCCCAAATAAGCGGGAGTGCGGGGACAGATACGCAGTATTTT
CDR3aa: CASSQEPQISGSAGTDTQYF